These 17 T cell receptor beta chains originate from one sample sequenced in a study of resident and recirculating memory T cells in vitiligo. Measured with immunoSEQ multiplex PCR; TCRdb has only the in-frame clones, and not every one. The table records 55,000 to 75,000 clones, approximately 93% of them present only once. Sequenced input: blood. Every receptor here comes from a male donor with vitiligo.

The chain links TRBV9 to TRBJ1-6; D gene unclear. CDR3 size: 14 residues. The germline V gene has CDR1 SGDLS and CDR2 YYNGEE. Trimming cost V 4 bases and J 5 bases, with 10 bases left between them. CDR3 in amino acids: CASSPRLDNSPLHF. CDR3 nucleotides: TGTGCCAGCAGCCCCCGACTGGATAATTCACCCCTCCACTTT. The whole variable domain, filled in from reference TRBV9 and TRBJ1-6, reads DSGVTQTPKHLITATGQRVTLRCSPRSGDLSVYWYQQSLDQGLQFLIQYYNGEERAKGNILERFSAQQFPDLHSELNLSSLELGDSALYFCASSPRLDNSPLHFGNGTRLTVT.

This clone was counted a few times. This CDR3 is also generated by other DNA sequences in the sample. The V and J genes are TRBV5-4 and TRBJ1-1, with 7 bases that match TRBD1. Trimming removed 1 base from V and 4 bases from J; junction bases left unmatched: 1. Germline CDR1 reads SGHNT; CDR2 reads YYREEE (reference sequence). There are 13 residues in the CDR3. CDR3 residues: CASSLQGGTEAFF. The CDR3 DNA sequence: TGTGCCAGCAGCTTGCAGGGGGGCACTGAAGCTTTCTTT. Full variable domain (rest looked up from reference TRBV5-4 and TRBJ1-1): ETGVTQSPTHLIKTRGQQVTLRCSSQSGHNTVSWYQQALGQGPQFIFQYYREEENGRGNFPPRFSGLQFPNYSSELNVNALELDDSALYLCASSLQGGTEAFFGQGTRLTVV.

This chain uses TRBV27 with TRBJ2-5; maybe TRBD1 (5 bases). Per the germline V gene, CDR1 is MNHEY and CDR2 is SMNVEV (reference sequence). Trimming shortened V by 2 bases and J by 1 base, and 17 bases separated the two germline ends. This CDR3 region has 17 residues. The CDR3 region is CASSLRPDRRFQETQYF. The CDR3 bases are TGTGCCAGCAGTTTACGCCCCGACAGACGATTCCAAGAGACCCAGTACTTC.

CDR3 residues: CASSGDRGLGRNIQYF. The DNA for the CDR3 is TGTGCCAGCAGCGGGGACAGGGGGCTAGGTAGAAACATTCAGTACTTC. The J gene is TRBJ2-4, the V gene TRBV7-2, with 12 positions matching TRBD1. The CDR3 length is 16 residues. V was pared by 5 bases and J by 6 bases, with 8 bases of the junction left unmatched. The germline CDR1 and CDR2 sequences are SGHTA and FQGNSA.

The rearrangement uses TRBV28 and TRBJ1-3, with D possibly matching TRBD1 (5 bases). The CDR3 is 15 residues long. The germline CDR1 and CDR2 sequences are MDHEN and SYDVKM. V lost 6 bases, J lost 0 bases, and 12 bases lay in between. This CDR3 is CASSGGDVSGNTIYF. For the CDR3, the DNA is TGTGCCAGCAGCGGCGGGGACGTCTCTGGAAACACCATATATTTT. The complete variable domain, with remaining parts taken from reference TRBV28 and TRBJ1-3, reads DVKVTQSSRYLVKRTGEKVFLECVQDMDHENMFWYRQDPGLGLRLIYFSYDVKMKEKGDIPEGYSVSREKKERFSLILESASTNQTSMYLCASSGGDVSGNTIYFGEGSWLTVV.

In regard to this clone: One junction end does not reproduce the germline sequence, and a read error may be involved. This sample includes further DNA sequences coding for the same CDR3. CDR3 sequence (DNA): TGTGCCAGCAGTGCCTATACGGGACAGGGGTTCTACGAGCAGTACTTT. It codes for CASSAYTGQGFYEQYF. V usage is TRBV6-1 and J usage is TRBJ2-7; TRBD1 aligns across 10 bases. This CDR3 region has 16 residues. Germline V gene data show CDR1 as MNHNS and CDR2 as SASEGT.

CDR3 region: CASSESRVTRGEQFF. CDR3 coding DNA: TGCGCCAGCAGTGAGTCGCGCGTCACGCGGGGAGAGCAGTTCTTC. The genes are TRBV10-1 and TRBJ2-1, with D possibly being TRBD2 (6 bases). Germline CDR1 is WNHNN and CDR2 is SYGVQD (reference sequence). The CDR3 is 15 amino acids. V was trimmed by 0 bases and J by 10 bases, leaving 16 bases between them.

The chain recombines TRBV29-1 with TRBJ1-2; D is unresolved. This CDR3 region has 12 residues. V lost 1 base and J 4 bases, leaving 7 bases between the germline ends. CDR1 is SQVTM and CDR2 is ANQGSEA in the germline V gene. The CDR3: CSVEGQAYGYTF. The CDR3 DNA is TGCAGCGTTGAAGGGCAGGCCTATGGCTACACCTTC.

This clone was picked up one time. This rearrangement joins TRBV28 to TRBJ2-7; the match to TRBD1 covers 7 bases. The CDR3 covers 16 residues. Per germline, CDR1 MDHEN and CDR2 SYDVKM. V gave up 6 bases and J gave up 5 bases; unmatched junction bases: 16. The CDR3 DNA follows: TGTGCCAGCAGCTATCACACCCAGGGGGATGGGGACGAGCAGTACTTC. This translates into CASSYHTQGDGDEQYF.

The chain carries TRBV4-3 and TRBJ1-6; no reliable D call. Between the trimmed V and J ends, which lost 0 bases and 10 bases, there was a span of 7 bases. The germline gives CDR1 LGHNA, CDR2 YSLEER. The CDR3 contains 13 residues. In DNA form, the CDR3 reads TGCGCCAGCAGCCAAGATACGGGATCACCCCTCCACTTT. Its protein product is CASSQDTGSPLHF.

J is TRBJ1-2 and V is TRBV5-5; D is unresolved. The CDR3 length is 16 residues. Trimming cost V 0 bases and J 4 bases, with 16 bases left between them. Germline lookup yields CDR1 SGHKS and CDR2 YYEKEE (reference sequence). The CDR3, as DNA: TGTGCCAGCAGCTTGGGCCCCCTAGATTCTCTCTATGGCTACACCTTC. Amino acids: CASSLGPLDSLYGYTF.

The chain combines TRBV29-1 with TRBJ2-5; D may be TRBD1 (5 bases). CDR1 and CDR2 from the germline V gene are SQVTM and ANQGSEA. V lost 3 bases, J lost 2 bases, and 7 bases lay in between. The CDR3 consists of 12 residues. The DNA for the CDR3 is TGCAGCGTTGACCCAGGGCAAGAGACCCAGTACTTC. It codes for CSVDPGQETQYF.

This clone has just a few counts. The gene calls are TRBV7-8 and TRBJ1-1; 8 positions match TRBD1. V gave up 4 bases and J gave up 5 bases; unmatched junction bases: 6. This CDR3 is built from 14 residues. Germline assignment: CDR1 SGHVS and CDR2 FQNEAQ. CDR3 protein: CASSSQGAVTEAFF. Here the CDR3 DNA reads TGTGCCAGCAGCTCCCAGGGGGCCGTAACTGAAGCTTTCTTT.

This sequence joins TRBV28 and TRBJ1-6; 8 positions agree with TRBD1. Trimming took 6 bases from V and 10 from J; bases not matched to a gene: 8. This CDR3 has 14 amino acids. Germline assignment: CDR1 MDHEN and CDR2 SYDVKM. In DNA form, the CDR3 reads TGTGCCAGCAGGACCGGGACAGGCACCTCACCCCTCCACTTT. Protein: CASRTGTGTSPLHF.

J is TRBJ1-4 and V is TRBV9, with D hard to call. The germline CDR1 and CDR2 sequences are SGDLS and YYNGEE. Between the trimmed V and J ends, which lost 0 bases and 4 bases, there was a span of 10 bases. This CDR3 contains 15 residues. In DNA, the CDR3 is TGTGCCAGCAGCGTAGATTCAGGCTATAATGAAAAACTGTTTTTT. This gives the protein CASSVDSGYNEKLFF.

In this sample, this clone turned up a few times. The genes are TRBV9 and TRBJ1-2; no firm D call. Trimming stripped 0 bases from V and 0 bases from J, with 9 bases between. Germline CDR1 is SGDLS and CDR2 is YYNGEE. This CDR3 has 15 residues. In DNA form, the CDR3 reads TGTGCCAGCAGCGTAGGGGCCACCTCTAACTATGGCTACACCTTC. Its protein is CASSVGATSNYGYTF.

The chain carries TRBV29-1 and TRBJ2-3; D gene ambiguous. Trimming removed 6 bases at V and 4 bases at J, with 8 bases between. The germline V gene has CDR1 SQVTM and CDR2 ANQGSEA. This CDR3 spans 11 amino acids. The CDR3 coding sequence is TGCAGCGTGATGAGCGCAGATACGCAGTATTTT. Amino acids: CSVMSADTQYF.